The T cell receptor (beta chain) under discussion was sequenced for a study of blood T cell repertoires in COVID-19. As processed by the authors: Amplification of reference gene primers provided the estimated nucleated cell counts. Here immunoSEQ multiplex PCR was the method, and the copy in TCRdb shows in-frame clones only, minus some. The V and J calls and clone size are taken from that table; D and trimming were inferred from the DNA. This repertoire shows some 190,000 clones, 80% to 90% found once; its top ten account for 3% to 3.5%. This CDR3 has 18 residues. Trimming removed 6 bases from V and 0 bases from J; junction bases left unmatched: 7. The V gene's germline CDR1 is LNHDA and CDR2 SQIVND (reference sequence).

This receptor was identified in a man between 60 and 70 years old with acute or convalescent COVID-19. Source material: peripheral blood. The chain joins TRBV19 to TRBJ1-6; 11 positions agree with TRBD1. CDR3 protein: CASSKSGTGGSYNSPLHF. The CDR3 DNA reads as TGTGCCAGTAGCAAATCCGGGACAGGGGGCTCCTATAATTCACCCCTCCACTTT.